This TCR beta chain is drawn from a study of T cell responses to AZD1222 COVID-19 vaccine. Broader study findings: Clonal diversity may have been underestimated in mostly white British donors. Among vaccine-associated CD4 TCRs, coverage spanned spike, with dominance at 160-218 and 743-854.

Only in-frame clones appear in the TCRdb table, and some are missing; sequencing was by immunoSEQ multiplex PCR. The table shows about 86,000 clones, with roughly 88% occurring only once. Comments on this clone: The antigen is undetermined.

Trimming took 2 bases from V and 3 from J, leaving 8 bases between them. This CDR3 comprises 14 residues. Looked up from germline, CDR1 is MNHEY and CDR2 is SVGAGI. The V and J genes are TRBV6-5 and TRBJ1-5; D may be TRBD1 (5 bases). The sequencing here drew on peripheral blood, taken on day 0 of MenACWY control vaccination. This sequence originates from an adult in good health. In DNA form, the CDR3 reads TGTGCCAGCAGTTACAGGGGTATCAATCAGCCCCAGCATTTT. This encodes CASSYRGINQPQHF.